The 21 T cell receptor beta chains reported below all come from one sample, sequenced in a study of EBV T-cell therapy then PD-1 blockade in nasopharyngeal carcinoma. TCRdb keeps only in-frame clones here, not all; method: immunoSEQ multiplex PCR. The sample lists about 19,000 clones; almost 85% were seen once. Stated treatment: AdE1-LMPpoly-expanded autologous EBV-specific T-cell therapy followed by anti-PD-1 nivolumab. Antigens for these TCRs are unknown. Sequenced material: CD8+ T cells from blood, taken between days 30 and 35 from a patient whose treatment included autologous EBV-specific T cells and nivolumab. The receptors stem from a man in his forties with nasopharyngeal carcinoma.

This clone was counted between two and nine times. The rearrangement links TRBV7-9 to TRBJ1-1, with 8 bases identical to TRBD1. Trimming cost V 3 bases and J 4 bases; bases outside gene matches: 10. CDR1 is SEHNR, CDR2 FQNEAQ, per germline (reference sequence). The CDR3 is 16 residues long. The CDR3 bases are TGTGCCAGCAGCTTCCACGACAGGGGCAGCCGCACTGAAGCTTTCTTT. Residues: CASSFHDRGSRTEAFF.

The DNA for the CDR3 is TGTGCCTGGAGTGCGGCAGGGGGCGCGGACATTCAGTACTTC. Its translation: CAWSAAGGADIQYF. The V call is TRBV30, the J call TRBJ2-4, with 8 bases fitting TRBD1. CDR3 size: 14 residues. Looked up from germline, CDR1 is GTSNPN and CDR2 is SVGIG (reference sequence). Trimming at V came to 1 base and at J to 8 bases, leaving 7 bases not matched to a gene.

The rearrangement links TRBV6-1 to TRBJ2-3; 9 bases line up with TRBD2. V dropped 4 bases and J dropped 4; count of bases not matched to a gene: 6. CDR3 length: 15 residues. The germline V gene encodes CDR1 MNHNS and CDR2 SASEGT. This CDR3 reads CASSGAGGGADTQYF. CDR3 coding DNA: TGTGCCAGCAGTGGAGCGGGGGGAGGGGCAGATACGCAGTATTTT.

This chain uses TRBV6-4 with TRBJ2-2; D ambiguous. The CDR3 sequence is 13 residues long. Trimming took 8 bases from V and 3 from J, leaving 10 bases between them. The germline V gene encodes CDR1 MRHNA and CDR2 SNTAGT. The CDR3 region is CASSVGDTGELFF. CDR3 DNA: TGTGCCAGCTCCGTCGGTGACACCGGGGAGCTGTTTTTT.

This sequence joins TRBV3-1 (or the pseudogene TRBV3-2) and TRBJ2-1, with 10 bases fitting TRBD1. The CDR3 is 20 residues long. Per germline, CDR1 LGHDT and CDR2 YNNKEL (reference sequence). With V trimmed by 0 bases and J by 4 bases, 15 bases remained unmatched. The CDR3 nucleotides are TGTGCCAGCAGCCAAGAATGGGCCCAACTCCGGGACAGGGGATACAATGAGCAGTTCTTC. This gives the protein CASSQEWAQLRDRGYNEQFF.

The chain links TRBV7-2 to TRBJ1-6; 9 nucleotides agree with TRBD1. This CDR3 is 15 amino acids long. The trim removed 4 bases at V and 6 bases at J, leaving 4 bases unmatched. Germline loops: CDR1 SGHTA, CDR2 FQGNSA. The DNA for the CDR3 is TGTGCCAGCAGCTCCCGGGACAGGGTTAATTCACCCCTCCACTTT. Translation: CASSSRDRVNSPLHF.

The V call is TRBV5-1, the J call TRBJ2-7; possibly TRBD2 for D (6 bases). The CDR3 has 14 amino acids. Germline V gene lookup returns CDR1 SGHRS and CDR2 YFSETQ. The germline V and J ends were trimmed by 4 bases and 3 bases, with 14 bases remaining between them. CDR3 sequence reads: CASSGGDRLYEQYF. The DNA of the CDR3 is TGCGCCAGCAGCGGAGGGGACCGGCTCTACGAGCAGTACTTC.

The chain employs TRBV28 and TRBJ1-4, with D possibly matching TRBD1 (6 bases). The CDR3 is 13 residues long. Between the trimmed V and J ends, which lost 4 bases and 8 bases, there was a span of 11 bases. Germline values: CDR1 MDHEN, CDR2 SYDVKM. The chain's CDR3 is CASSYSGTEKLFF. The CDR3 coding sequence is TGTGCCAGCAGTTACTCCGGGACAGAAAAACTGTTTTTT.

The chain recombines TRBV27 with TRBJ1-1; 11 bases match TRBD1. Trimming at V came to 3 bases and at J to 8 bases, leaving 14 bases not matched to a gene. The CDR3 sequence is 17 residues long. Germline V gene lookup returns CDR1 MNHEY and CDR2 SMNVEV (reference sequence). The CDR3 DNA reads as TGTGCCAGCAGTTTTGCCGGGACAGGGGGGGTTGAGACCGAAGCTTTCTTT. It codes for CASSFAGTGGVETEAFF.

This clone was seen only a few times. This specimen includes other DNA sequences encoding the same CDR3. V gene TRBV6-4 combines with J gene TRBJ2-2; D remains ambiguous. The CDR3 is made up of 13 amino acids. Trimming removed 0 bases from V and 3 bases from J, with 2 bases in between. Germline V lookup: CDR1 MRHNA, CDR2 SNTAGT. The CDR3 DNA is TGTGCCAGCAGTGACTCGGACACCGGGGAGCTGTTTTTT. Translated, it gives CASSDSDTGELFF.

This clone was detected a few times. The J gene is TRBJ1-4, the V gene TRBV13; tentative D call: TRBD1 (5 bases). This CDR3 contains 12 residues. With 5 bases removed from V and 8 bases from J, the gap between germline ends came to 9 bases. Looked up from germline, CDR1 is PRHDT and CDR2 is FYEKMQ (reference sequence). The CDR3 is CASSEGTEKLFF. In DNA form, the CDR3 reads TGTGCCAGCAGCGAAGGGACGGAAAAACTGTTTTTT.

The sample holds one count of this clone. The rearrangement links TRBV2 to TRBJ1-1, with a possible D match to TRBD1 (5 bases). Germline-derived CDR1 and CDR2 are SNHLY and FYNNEI. The CDR3 totals 12 residues. Trimming took off 6 bases at V and 8 bases at J, with 13 bases between the two ends. The CDR3 nucleotides are TGTGCCAGCAGCCCTCGAAACAGGGAAGCTTTCTTT. This gives the protein CASSPRNREAFF.

This chain links TRBV19 with TRBJ2-1; a weak D match, TRBD2 (6 bases). The CDR3 runs to 15 residues. Germline V gives CDR1 LNHDA, CDR2 SQIVND (reference sequence). Trimming cost V 3 bases and J 4 bases, with 13 bases left between them. The DNA of the CDR3 is TGTGCCAGTAGTATGGTTCCCGGGGGATACAATGAGCAGTTCTTC. Its translation is CASSMVPGGYNEQFF.

A few counts support this clone. This chain links TRBV5-6 with TRBJ2-7; TRBD1 might be the D (6 bases). The V end was cut by 5 bases, the J end by 3 bases, with 12 bases between. The CDR3 consists of 13 residues. Germline CDR1 SGHDT, CDR2 YYEEEE. The CDR3 region is CASRQGLGYEQYF. In DNA form, the CDR3 reads TGTGCCAGCAGACAGGGTTTAGGCTACGAGCAGTACTTC. The complete variable domain, with remaining parts taken from reference TRBV5-6 and TRBJ2-7, reads DAGVTQSPTHLIKTRGQQVTLRCSPKSGHDTVSWYQQALGQGPQFIFQYYEEEERQRGNFPDRFSGHQFPNYSSELNVNALLLGDSALYLCASRQGLGYEQYFGPGTRLTVT.

By share of the sample, this clone is medium-sized. Additional DNA sequences in this sample encode the identical CDR3. The rearrangement joins TRBV7-6 to TRBJ2-7; unclear D gene. V was cut by 5 bases and J by 3 bases, with 11 bases left in between. The germline CDR1 and CDR2 sequences are SGHVS and FNYEAQ. This CDR3 has 13 amino acids. For the CDR3, the DNA is TGTGCCAGCAGCCCCGGACCTAACTACGAGCAGTACTTC. Protein sequence: CASSPGPNYEQYF. The entire variable domain, with the rest obtained from reference TRBV7-6 and TRBJ2-7, is as follows: GAGVSQSPRYKVTKRGQDVALRCDPISGHVSLYWYRQALGQGPEFLTYFNYEAQQDKSGLPNDRFSAERPEGSISTLTIQRTEQRDSAMYRCASSPGPNYEQYFGPGTRLTVT.

By sample share, this clone is medium-sized. The chain is built from TRBV5-1 and TRBJ2-2; TRBD2 aligns across 7 bases. Germline V CDR1 and CDR2: SGHRS, YFSETQ. J gave up 5 bases and V 3 bases, and 13 bases lay outside the gene matches. The length of the CDR3 is 17 residues. The CDR3 here is CASSSGGILEVTGELFF. CDR3 DNA sequence: TGCGCCAGCAGCTCCGGGGGGATATTGGAGGTGACCGGGGAGCTGTTTTTT.

This clone was seen once. The V gene is TRBV4-3, the J gene TRBJ1-2; TRBD1 matches at 9 bases. V shed 0 bases, J shed 2 bases, and the junction held 1 base outside the gene matches. CDR3 length: 15 amino acids. CDR1 is LGHNA and CDR2 is YSLEER in the germline V gene. The CDR3 spells CASSQDTGGNYGYTF. In DNA, the CDR3 is TGCGCCAGCAGCCAAGATACAGGGGGCAACTATGGCTACACCTTC.

V gene TRBV5-4 combines with J gene TRBJ2-3, with D perhaps assigned TRBD1 or TRBD2 (5 bases each). There are 15 residues in the CDR3. Between the trimmed V and J ends, which lost 4 bases and 1 base, there was a span of 13 bases. Per germline, CDR1 SGHNT and CDR2 YYREEE (reference sequence). The CDR3 spells CASSPGTAGTDTQYF. CDR3 in DNA: TGTGCCAGCAGCCCGGGGACCGCCGGCACAGATACGCAGTATTTT.

V gene TRBV15 combines with J gene TRBJ2-5; 8 nucleotides align to TRBD2. V lost 2 bases and J lost 5; bases outside the gene matches: 7. The CDR3 extends over 15 amino acids. Looked up from germline, CDR1 is LNHNV and CDR2 is YYDKDF (reference sequence). The CDR3 DNA reads TGTGCCACCAGCAGATCAAGCGGGGGCGGCGAGACCCAGTACTTC. Translating gives CATSRSSGGGETQYF.

V gene TRBV2 combines with J gene TRBJ1-5; 7 bases map to TRBD1. CDR3 length: 15 residues. Germline V gene sequence: CDR1 SNHLY, CDR2 FYNNEI. The V segment lost 5 bases and the J segment 7 bases; nucleotides outside the gene matches: 11. CDR3 nucleotide sequence: TGTGCCAGCAGTAATACCGGGACAGAAAGACAGCCCCAGCATTTT. This gives the protein CASSNTGTERQPQHF. Filled out from reference TRBV2 and TRBJ1-5, the complete variable domain reads EPEVTQTPSHQVTQMGQEVILRCVPISNHLYFYWYRQILGQKVEFLVSFYNNEISEKSEIFDDQFSVERPDGSNFTLKIRSTKLEDSAMYFCASSNTGTERQPQHFGDGTRLSIL.

The genes are TRBV9 and TRBJ1-1; no firm D call. V dropped 1 base and J dropped 1 base, with 8 bases sitting between them. CDR1 is SGDLS and CDR2 is YYNGEE in the germline V gene. The CDR3 totals 14 residues. CDR3 nucleotides: TGTGCCAGCAGCGTACGTCCAGGGAACACTGAAGCTTTCTTT. Translating gives CASSVRPGNTEAFF.